This T cell receptor (beta chain) was identified during a study of shared clonotypes between healthy human individuals. The CDR3 runs 15 residues. The V segment lost 2 bases and the J segment 4 bases; nucleotides outside the gene matches: 3. Germline V gene sequence: CDR1 SGDLS, CDR2 YYNGEE. Sequencing used immunoSEQ multiplex PCR; TCRdb keeps in-frame clones, though not all of them. Of millions of clones in the sample, about 95% are singletons; the top ten hold more than 0.1%. Sequenced input: naive CD4+ T cells sorted from blood. The subset is: CD45RA+ positively selected. V is TRBV9 and J is TRBJ2-3; 11 bases agree with TRBD1. The TCR was taken from a man aged 18 to 30 in good health. The CDR3 is CASSVDRGRADTQYF. Written as DNA, the CDR3 is TGTGCCAGCAGCGTGGACAGGGGGCGGGCAGATACGCAGTATTTT.